This T cell receptor beta chain appears in the sequencing data of a study of spatial heterogeneity in lung cancer. General study findings and limits: Counts of expanded alpha and beta TCRs within tumors tracked the tumor nonsynonymous mutation count. As ubiquitous and regional nonsynonymous mutations varied, counts of ubiquitous and regional expanded TCRs tracked them, respectively.

Every TCR cDNA molecule bore a unique molecular identifier. TCRdb processed the 5' RACE reads anew with MiXCR; each CDR3 protein has one entry. The repertoire holds some 9,000 distinct CDR3 sequences, 13% to 15% seen once, with 13% to 15% in the top ten. The CDR3 has 18 amino acids. Time point of the sample: sample taken at primary tumor resection. This clonotype was found many times. The target antigen is unknown. The V gene is TRBV21-1, the J gene TRBJ2-1; TRBD2, the table's D call, lacks a check against the DNA. TRBV21-1 is flagged as a pseudogene. The sequence derives from a male donor with early-stage non-small cell lung cancer. The sample was lung tumor tissue, taken at surgery. The CDR3: CASSKDASGSIVTSRQFF. CDR3 sequence (DNA): TGTGCCAGCAGCAAAGATGCTAGCGGGAGTATTGTTACCTCGAGGCAGTTCTTC.